The clone carrying this T cell receptor (beta chain) was observed many times. Its antigen is undetermined. Synthesis of cDNA was performed by 5'RACE using 10-nucleotide random UMIs. A single record per CDR3 protein comes from TCRdb applying MiXCR to the 5' RACE reads. The sample holds 50,000 or so distinct CDR3 sequences; around 3.9% are singletons and the top ten take around 1.5%. This specimen comes from a study of neurological immune-mediated disorders. Notes on the study in general: CDR3 amino acid sequences of expanded clones were not shared across subjects, a result suggesting private repertoires in all groups.

Germline V gene lookup returns CDR1 SGHTA and CDR2 FQGNSA. The CDR3 length is 17 residues. J gave up 6 bases and V 6 bases, and 15 bases lay outside the gene matches. The TCR comes from a man aged 30-40 years with multiple sclerosis. Sample: PBMCs. The V and J genes are TRBV7-2 and TRBJ2-2; 8 nucleotides line up with TRBD1. For the CDR3, the DNA is TGTGCCAGCAGTCCTTCTCCCGCCAGGGGGCTATCCGGGGAGCTGTTTTTT. Translated: CASSPSPARGLSGELFF.